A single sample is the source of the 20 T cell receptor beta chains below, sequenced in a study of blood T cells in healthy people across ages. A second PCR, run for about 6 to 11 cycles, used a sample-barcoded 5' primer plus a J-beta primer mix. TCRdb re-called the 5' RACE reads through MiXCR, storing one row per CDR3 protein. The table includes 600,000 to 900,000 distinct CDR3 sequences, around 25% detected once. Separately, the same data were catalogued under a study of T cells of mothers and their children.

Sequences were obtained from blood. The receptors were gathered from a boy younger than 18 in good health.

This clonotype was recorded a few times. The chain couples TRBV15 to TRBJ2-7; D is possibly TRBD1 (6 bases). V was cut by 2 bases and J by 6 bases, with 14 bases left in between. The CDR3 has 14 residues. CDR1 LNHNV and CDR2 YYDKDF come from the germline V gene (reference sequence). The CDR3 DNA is TGTGCCACCAGCAGACTGACAGGTGGCACCGAGCAGTACTTC. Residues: CATSRLTGGTEQYF.

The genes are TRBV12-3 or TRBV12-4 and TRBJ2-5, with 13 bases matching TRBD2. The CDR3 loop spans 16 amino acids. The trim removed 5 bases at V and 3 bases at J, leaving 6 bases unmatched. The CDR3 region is CASSTGLAGREETQYF. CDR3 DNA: TGTGCCAGCAGTACGGGACTAGCGGGGAGGGAAGAGACCCAGTACTTC.

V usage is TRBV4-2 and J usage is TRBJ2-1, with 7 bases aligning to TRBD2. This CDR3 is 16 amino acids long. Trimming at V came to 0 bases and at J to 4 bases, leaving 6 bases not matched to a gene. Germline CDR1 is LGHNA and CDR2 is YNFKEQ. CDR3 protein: CASSQEPSGAYNEQFF. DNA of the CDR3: TGTGCCAGCAGCCAAGAACCCAGCGGGGCGTACAATGAGCAGTTCTTC.

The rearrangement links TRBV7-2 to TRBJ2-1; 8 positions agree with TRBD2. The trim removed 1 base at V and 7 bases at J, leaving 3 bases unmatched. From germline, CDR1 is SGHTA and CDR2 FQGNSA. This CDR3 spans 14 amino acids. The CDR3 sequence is CASSLGTSMNEQFF. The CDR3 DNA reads TGTGCCAGCAGCTTAGGGACTAGCATGAATGAGCAGTTCTTC.

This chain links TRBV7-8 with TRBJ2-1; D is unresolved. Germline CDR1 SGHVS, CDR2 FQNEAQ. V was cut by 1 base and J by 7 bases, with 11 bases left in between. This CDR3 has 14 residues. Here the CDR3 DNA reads TGTGCCAGCAGCTTAGAGGTGGCTGATAATGAGCAGTTCTTC. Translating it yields CASSLEVADNEQFF.

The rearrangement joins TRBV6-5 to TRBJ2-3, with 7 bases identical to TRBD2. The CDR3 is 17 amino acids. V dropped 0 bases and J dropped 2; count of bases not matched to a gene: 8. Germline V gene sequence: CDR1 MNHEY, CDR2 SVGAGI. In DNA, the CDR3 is TGTGCCAGCAGTTACTCGATGCGGGGGTGGTACACAGATACGCAGTATTTT. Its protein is CASSYSMRGWYTDTQYF.

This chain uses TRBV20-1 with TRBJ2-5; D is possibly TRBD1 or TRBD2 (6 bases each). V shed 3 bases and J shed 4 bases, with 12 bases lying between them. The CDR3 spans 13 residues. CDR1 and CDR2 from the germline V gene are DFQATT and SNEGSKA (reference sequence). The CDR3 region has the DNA TGCAGTGCTAGGAGGGGGGCGGGAGAGACCCAGTACTTC. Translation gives CSARRGAGETQYF.

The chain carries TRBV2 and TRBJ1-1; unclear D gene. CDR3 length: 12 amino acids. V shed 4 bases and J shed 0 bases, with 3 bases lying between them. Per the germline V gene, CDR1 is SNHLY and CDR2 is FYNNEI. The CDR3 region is CASSVMNTEAFF. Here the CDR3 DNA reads TGTGCCAGCAGTGTTATGAACACTGAAGCTTTCTTT.

The CDR3 nucleotides read TGTGCCAGCAGTCTTTGGGACACCCAAGAGACCCAGTACTTC. It yields the protein CASSLWDTQETQYF. V usage is TRBV12-3 or TRBV12-4 and J usage is TRBJ2-5; a possible D gene is TRBD1 (6 bases). CDR3 length: 14 amino acids. V lost 5 bases, J lost 1 base, and 11 bases lay in between.

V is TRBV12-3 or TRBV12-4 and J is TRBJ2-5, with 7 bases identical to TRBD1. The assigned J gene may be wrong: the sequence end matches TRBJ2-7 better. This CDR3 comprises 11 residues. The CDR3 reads CASRHRGEQYF. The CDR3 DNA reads TGTGCCAGCAGGCACAGGGGCGAGCAGTACTTC.

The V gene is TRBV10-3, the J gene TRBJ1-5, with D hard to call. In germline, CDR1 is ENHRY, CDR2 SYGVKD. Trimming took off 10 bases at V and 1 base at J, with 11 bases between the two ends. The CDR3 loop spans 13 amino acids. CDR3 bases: TGTGCCACCTCCCGGGCAAGCAATCAGCCCCAGCATTTT. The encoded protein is CATSRASNQPQHF.

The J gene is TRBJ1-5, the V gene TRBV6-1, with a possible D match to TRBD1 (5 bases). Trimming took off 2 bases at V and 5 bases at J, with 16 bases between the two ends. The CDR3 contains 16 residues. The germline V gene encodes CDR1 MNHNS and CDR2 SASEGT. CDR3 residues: CASSERGRVRDQPQHF. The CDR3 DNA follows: TGTGCCAGCAGTGAAAGGGGCAGGGTAAGGGATCAGCCCCAGCATTTT.

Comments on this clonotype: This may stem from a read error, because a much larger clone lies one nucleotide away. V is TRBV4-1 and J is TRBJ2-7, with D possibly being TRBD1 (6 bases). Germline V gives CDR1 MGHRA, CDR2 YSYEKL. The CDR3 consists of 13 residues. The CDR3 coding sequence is TGCGCCTGCAGCCAAGGACAGACCTACGAGCAGTACTTC. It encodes CACSQGQTYEQYF.

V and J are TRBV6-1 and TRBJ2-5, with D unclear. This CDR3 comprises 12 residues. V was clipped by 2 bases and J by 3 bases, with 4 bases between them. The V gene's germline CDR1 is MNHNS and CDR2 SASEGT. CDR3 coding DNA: TGTGCCAGCAGTGAAAGGAAAGAGACCCAGTACTTC. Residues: CASSERKETQYF.

The CDR3 bases are TGTGCCAGCAGCCCGGGGCTAGCGGGGGGCCCCTTCTGGCATGAGCAGTTCTTC. It specifies CASSPGLAGGPFWHEQFF. This chain joins TRBV7-9 and TRBJ2-1; TRBD2 agrees at 11 bases. The germline V gene has CDR1 SEHNR and CDR2 FQNEAQ (reference sequence). Losses at the gene ends were 5 bases for V and 8 bases for J; bases not matched to a gene: 17. CDR3 length: 18 residues. The complete variable domain, with remaining parts taken from reference TRBV7-9 and TRBJ2-1, reads DTGVSQNPRHKITKRGQNVTFRCDPISEHNRLYWYRQTLGQGPEFLTYFQNEAQLEKSRLLSDRFSAERPKGSFSTLEIQRTEQGDSAMYLCASSPGLAGGPFWHEQFFGPGTRLTVL.

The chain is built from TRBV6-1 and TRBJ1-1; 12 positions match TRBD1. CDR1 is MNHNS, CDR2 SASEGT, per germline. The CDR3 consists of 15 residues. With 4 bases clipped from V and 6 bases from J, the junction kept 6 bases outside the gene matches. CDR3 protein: CASSGAGTGGPEAFF. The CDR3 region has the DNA TGTGCCAGCAGTGGGGCCGGGACAGGGGGCCCTGAAGCTTTCTTT.

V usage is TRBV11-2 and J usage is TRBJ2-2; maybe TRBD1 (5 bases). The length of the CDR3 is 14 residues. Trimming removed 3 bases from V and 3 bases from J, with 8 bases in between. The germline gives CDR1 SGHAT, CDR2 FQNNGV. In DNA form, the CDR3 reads TGTGCCAGCAGCTTCGGACATTACACCGGGGAGCTGTTTTTT. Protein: CASSFGHYTGELFF. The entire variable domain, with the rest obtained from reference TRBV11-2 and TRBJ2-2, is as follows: EAGVAQSPRYKIIEKRQSVAFWCNPISGHATLYWYQQILGQGPKLLIQFQNNGVVDDSQLPKDRFSAERLKGVDSTLKIQPAKLEDSAVYLCASSFGHYTGELFFGEGSRLTVL.

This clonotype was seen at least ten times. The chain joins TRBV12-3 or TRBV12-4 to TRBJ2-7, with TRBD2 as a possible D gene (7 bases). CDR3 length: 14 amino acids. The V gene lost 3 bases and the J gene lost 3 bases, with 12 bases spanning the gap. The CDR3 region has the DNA TGTGCCAGCAGTTTTGGCGGGGGCGGCTACGAGCAGTACTTC. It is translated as CASSFGGGGYEQYF.

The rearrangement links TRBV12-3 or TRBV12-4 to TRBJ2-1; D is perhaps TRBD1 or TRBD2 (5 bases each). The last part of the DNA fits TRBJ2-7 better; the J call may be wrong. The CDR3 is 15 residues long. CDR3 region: CASSSPGTRPYEQYF. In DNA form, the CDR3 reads TGTGCCAGCAGTTCACCCGGGACCAGGCCCTACGAGCAGTACTTC.

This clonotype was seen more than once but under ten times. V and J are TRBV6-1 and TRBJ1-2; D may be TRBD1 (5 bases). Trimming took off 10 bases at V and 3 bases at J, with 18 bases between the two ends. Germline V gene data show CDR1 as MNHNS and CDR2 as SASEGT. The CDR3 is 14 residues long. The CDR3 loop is CAILRWDEDYGYTF. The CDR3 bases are TGTGCCATCCTCCGTTGGGACGAGGACTATGGCTACACCTTC.